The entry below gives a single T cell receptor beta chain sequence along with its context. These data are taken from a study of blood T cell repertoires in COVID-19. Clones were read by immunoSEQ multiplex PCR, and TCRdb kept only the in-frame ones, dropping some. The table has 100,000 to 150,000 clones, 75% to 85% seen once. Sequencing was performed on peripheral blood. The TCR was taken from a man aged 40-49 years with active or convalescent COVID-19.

The DNA of the CDR3 is TGTGCCAGCAGTTACTCGAGGGTGACGGAGACCCAGTACTTC. Translation: CASSYSRVTETQYF. The rearrangement links TRBV6-2 or TRBV6-3 to TRBJ2-5; D possibly corresponds to TRBD2 (5 bases). The CDR3 consists of 14 residues. The germline CDR1 and CDR2 sequences are MNHEY and SVGEGT. The V gene lost 0 bases and the J gene lost 5 bases, with 10 bases spanning the gap.